The T cell receptor beta chain described here comes from a study of beta chain features in type 1 diabetes. Study summary: Some 99 million sorted cells were examined across all samples.

The authors sorted CD4+ naive, central memory, regulatory and stem cell-like memory cells via CD45RO/CCR7/CD25/CD127/CD95/CD27. This clone occurred a few times. No antigen is known for it. Study findings and constraints: With patients and controls alike, PCR might favor shorter templates to an equal degree.

The isolated RNA, all of it, was reverse transcribed, so expressed TCRB transcripts were what got sequenced. Some clones are missing from TCRdb's copy, which holds only in-frame ones; the method was immunoSEQ multiplex PCR. In the table there are almost 350,000 clones, 7% to 9% of which are singletons. Germline V gene lookup returns CDR1 SGHTA and CDR2 FQGNSA. The V segment lost 6 bases and the J segment 3 bases; nucleotides outside the gene matches: 3. The CDR3 length is 13 residues. This clonotype was sampled from a woman aged 18 to 35 in good health. Sequenced sample: central memory CD4+ T cells from blood. The chain has TRBV7-2 and TRBJ2-7; 9 bases match TRBD1. CDR3 in amino acids: CASRPGQGYEQYF. The CDR3 bases are TGTGCCAGCAGACCGGGACAGGGCTACGAGCAGTACTTC.